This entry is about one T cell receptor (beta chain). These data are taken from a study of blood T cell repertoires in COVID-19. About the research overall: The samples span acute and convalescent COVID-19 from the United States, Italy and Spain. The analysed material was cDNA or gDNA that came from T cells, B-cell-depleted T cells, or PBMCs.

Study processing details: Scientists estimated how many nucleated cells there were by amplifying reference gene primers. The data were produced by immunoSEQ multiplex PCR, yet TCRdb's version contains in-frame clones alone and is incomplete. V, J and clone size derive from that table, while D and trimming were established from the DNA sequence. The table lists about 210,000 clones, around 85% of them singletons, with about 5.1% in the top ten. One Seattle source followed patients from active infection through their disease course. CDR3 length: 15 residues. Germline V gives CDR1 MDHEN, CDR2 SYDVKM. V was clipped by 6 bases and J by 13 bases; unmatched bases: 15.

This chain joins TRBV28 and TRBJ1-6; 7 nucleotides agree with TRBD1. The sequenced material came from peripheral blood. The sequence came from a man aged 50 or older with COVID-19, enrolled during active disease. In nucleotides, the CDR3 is TGTGCCAGCAGCTCCCCGGGGGAAGGGGGCAAGCCCCTCCACTTT. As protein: CASSSPGEGGKPLHF.